This TCR beta chain was sequenced during a study of tumor and adjacent non-tumor tissue in lung cancer. This clonotype turned up a few times. The junction differs from germline at one of its ends, possibly a read error. RNA was extracted from bulk tissue without any cell sorting. This non-tumor lung sample came from over 3 cm beyond the tumor edge. Germline V gene data show CDR1 as SGHNT and CDR2 as YENEEA. The CDR3 runs to 13 residues. A modified ARM-PCR protocol with three rounds of nested PCR amplified TCRbeta. TCRdb reprocessed the multiplex PCR reads with MiXCR, giving one entry per CDR3 protein. This table holds 75,000 to 80,000 distinct CDR3 sequences, about 80% found once.

The chain carries TRBV11-3 and TRBJ1-1; the D is unclear. This sequence was found in a man aged 70 or older with non-small cell lung cancer. The sample was distant non-tumor lung tissue. CDR3 bases: TGTGCCAGCAGCTTTAGGTGGAACAATGAAGCTTTCTTT. Amino acid sequence: CASSFRWNNEAFF.